This T cell receptor (beta chain) was profiled in a study of ipilimumab plus nivolumab after autologous stem cell transplantation. The study, taken as a whole, reports: The authors say TCR, Treg and microbiome findings warrant further study.

The V end was cut by 4 bases, the J end by 4 bases, with 12 bases between. Germline CDR1 SGHRS, CDR2 YFSETQ. This CDR3 has 14 amino acids. Patients got ipilimumab 1 mg/kg beginning 14 to 28 days post-transplant. A note on this clone: Antigen specificity is unknown.

Profiling relied on immunoSEQ multiplex PCR, and the TCRdb table lists in-frame clones only, not all of them. Of 40,000 to 45,000 clones in the sample, around 92% are singletons; the top ten hold under 1%. This specimen consisted of PBMCs, obtained in a trial of ipilimumab plus nivolumab as post-transplant consolidation. The clonotype originates from a male donor with multiple myeloma. The chain is built from TRBV5-1 and TRBJ1-3; possible D gene TRBD1, 6 bases. The CDR3 region has the DNA TGCGCCAGCAGCCCAGGGGCCCAGGGAAACACCATATATTTT. Its protein product is CASSPGAQGNTIYF.